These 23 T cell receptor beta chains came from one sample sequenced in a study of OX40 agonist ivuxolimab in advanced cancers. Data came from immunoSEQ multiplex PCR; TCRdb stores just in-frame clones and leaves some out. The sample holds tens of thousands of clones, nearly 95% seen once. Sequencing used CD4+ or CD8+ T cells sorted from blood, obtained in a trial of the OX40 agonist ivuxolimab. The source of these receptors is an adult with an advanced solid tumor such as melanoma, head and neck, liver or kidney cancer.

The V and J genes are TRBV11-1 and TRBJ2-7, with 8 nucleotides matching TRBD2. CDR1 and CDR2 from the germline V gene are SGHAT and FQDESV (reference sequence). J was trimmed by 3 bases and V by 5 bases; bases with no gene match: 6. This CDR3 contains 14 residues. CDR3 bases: TGTGCCAGCAGCCCCCTAGCGGGTAACTACGAGCAGTACTTC. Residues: CASSPLAGNYEQYF.

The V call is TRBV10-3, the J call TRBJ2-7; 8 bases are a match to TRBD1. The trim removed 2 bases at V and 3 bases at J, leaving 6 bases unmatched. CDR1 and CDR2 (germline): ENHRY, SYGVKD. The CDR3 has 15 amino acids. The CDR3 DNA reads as TGTGCCATCAGTGAGGGGGGACAGGCGAACTACGAGCAGTACTTC. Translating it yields CAISEGGQANYEQYF.

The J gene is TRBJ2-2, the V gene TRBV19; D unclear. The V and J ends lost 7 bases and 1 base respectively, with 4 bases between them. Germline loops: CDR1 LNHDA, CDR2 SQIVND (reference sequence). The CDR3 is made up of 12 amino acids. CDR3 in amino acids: CASKLNTGELFF. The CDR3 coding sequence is TGTGCCAGTAAACTGAACACCGGGGAGCTGTTTTTT.

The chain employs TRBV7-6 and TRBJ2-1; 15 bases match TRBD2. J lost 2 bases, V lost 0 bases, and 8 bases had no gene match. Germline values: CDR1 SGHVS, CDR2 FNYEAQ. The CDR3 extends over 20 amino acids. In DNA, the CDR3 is TGTGCCAGCAGCTTAGCGCCGGGACTAGCGGGAGGACTAACCTACAATGAGCAGTTCTTC. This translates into CASSLAPGLAGGLTYNEQFF.

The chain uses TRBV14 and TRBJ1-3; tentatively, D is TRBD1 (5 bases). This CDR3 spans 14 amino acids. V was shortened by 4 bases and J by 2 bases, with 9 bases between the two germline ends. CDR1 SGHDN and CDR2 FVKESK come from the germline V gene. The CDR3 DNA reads TGTGCCAGCAGCCCGACAGAAACTGGAAACACCATATATTTT. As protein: CASSPTETGNTIYF.

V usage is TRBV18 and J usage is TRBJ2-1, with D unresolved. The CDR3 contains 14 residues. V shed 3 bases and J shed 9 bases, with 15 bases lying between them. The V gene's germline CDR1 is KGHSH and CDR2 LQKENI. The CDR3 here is CASSPAKVPGEQFF. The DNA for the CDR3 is TGTGCCAGCTCACCGGCCAAAGTCCCTGGTGAGCAGTTCTTC.

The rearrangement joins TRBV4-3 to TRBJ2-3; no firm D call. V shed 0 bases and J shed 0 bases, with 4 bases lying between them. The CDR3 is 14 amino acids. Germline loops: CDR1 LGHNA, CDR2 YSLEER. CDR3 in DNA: TGCGCCAGCAGCCAAGAGATTAGCACAGATACGCAGTATTTT. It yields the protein CASSQEISTDTQYF.

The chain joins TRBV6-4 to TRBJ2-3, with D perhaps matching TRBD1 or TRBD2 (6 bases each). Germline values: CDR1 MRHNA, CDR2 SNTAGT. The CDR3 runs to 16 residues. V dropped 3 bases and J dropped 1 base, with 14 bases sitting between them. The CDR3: CASSEGGRDGTDTQYF. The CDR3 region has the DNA TGTGCCAGCAGTGAGGGGGGCCGAGACGGCACAGATACGCAGTATTTT.

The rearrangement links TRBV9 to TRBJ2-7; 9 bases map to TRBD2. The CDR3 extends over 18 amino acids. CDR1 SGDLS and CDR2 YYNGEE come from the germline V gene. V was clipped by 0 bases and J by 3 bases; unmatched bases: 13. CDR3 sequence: CASSVEISGSGEYYEQYF. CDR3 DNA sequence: TGTGCCAGCAGCGTAGAGATTAGCGGGAGTGGCGAATACTACGAGCAGTACTTC.

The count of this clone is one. In nucleotides, the CDR3 is TGTGCCAGCAGCTTAGAAGTGGACATTCAGTACTTC. Translating gives CASSLEVDIQYF. The genes are TRBV7-9 and TRBJ2-4; D ambiguous. This CDR3 contains 12 residues. Germline assignment: CDR1 SEHNR and CDR2 FQNEAQ (reference sequence). V lost 1 base to trimming and J lost 8 bases, with 6 bases between them. Full variable domain (remainder filled in from reference TRBV7-9 and TRBJ2-4): DTGVSQNPRHKITKRGQNVTFRCDPISEHNRLYWYRQTLGQGPEFLTYFQNEAQLEKSRLLSDRFSAERPKGSFSTLEIQRTEQGDSAMYLCASSLEVDIQYFGAGTRLSVL.

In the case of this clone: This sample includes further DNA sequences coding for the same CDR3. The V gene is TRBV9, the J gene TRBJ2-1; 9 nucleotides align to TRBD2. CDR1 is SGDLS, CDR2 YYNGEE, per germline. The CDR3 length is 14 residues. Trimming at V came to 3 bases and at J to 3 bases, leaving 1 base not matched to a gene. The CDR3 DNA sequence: TGTGCCAGCAGCGATAGCGGGAGCTACAATGAGCAGTTCTTC. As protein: CASSDSGSYNEQFF. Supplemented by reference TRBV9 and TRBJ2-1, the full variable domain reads DSGVTQTPKHLITATGQRVTLRCSPRSGDLSVYWYQQSLDQGLQFLIQYYNGEERAKGNILERFSAQQFPDLHSELNLSSLELGDSALYFCASSDSGSYNEQFFGPGTRLTVL.

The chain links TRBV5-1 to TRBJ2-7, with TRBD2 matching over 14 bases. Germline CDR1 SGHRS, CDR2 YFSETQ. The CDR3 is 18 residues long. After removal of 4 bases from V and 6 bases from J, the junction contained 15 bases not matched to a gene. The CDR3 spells CASSPYTGTSGSRSEQYF. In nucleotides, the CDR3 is TGCGCCAGCAGCCCCTATACCGGGACTAGCGGGAGCCGTTCCGAGCAGTACTTC. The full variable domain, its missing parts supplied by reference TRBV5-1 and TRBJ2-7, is KAGVTQTPRYLIKTRGQQVTLSCSPISGHRSVSWYQQTPGQGLQFLFEYFSETQRNKGNFPGRFSGRQFSNSRSEMNVSTLELGDSALYLCASSPYTGTSGSRSEQYFGPGTRLTVT.

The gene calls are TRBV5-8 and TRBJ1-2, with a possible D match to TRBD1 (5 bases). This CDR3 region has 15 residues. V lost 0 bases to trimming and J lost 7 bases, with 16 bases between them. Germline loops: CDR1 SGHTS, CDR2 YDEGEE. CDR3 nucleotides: TGTGCCAGCAGCTTGGAACGCAGGGTTCGTATTGGCTACACCTTC. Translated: CASSLERRVRIGYTF.

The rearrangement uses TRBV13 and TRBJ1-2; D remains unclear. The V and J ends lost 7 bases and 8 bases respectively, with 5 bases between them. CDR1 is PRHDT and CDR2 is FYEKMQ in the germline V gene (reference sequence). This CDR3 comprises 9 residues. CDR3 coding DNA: TGTGCCAGCATCGGAGGCTACACCTTC. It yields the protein CASIGGYTF.

This CDR3 reads CASSLLLRGGNYGYTF. CDR3 nucleotides: TGTGCCAGCAGTTTACTCTTGAGGGGGGGGAACTATGGCTACACCTTC. V and J are TRBV28 and TRBJ1-2; tentative D call: TRBD1 (6 bases). Germline CDR1 and CDR2: MDHEN and SYDVKM. The CDR3 is made up of 16 amino acids. The V end lost 2 bases, the J end lost 2 bases, and 15 bases lay between the germline ends.

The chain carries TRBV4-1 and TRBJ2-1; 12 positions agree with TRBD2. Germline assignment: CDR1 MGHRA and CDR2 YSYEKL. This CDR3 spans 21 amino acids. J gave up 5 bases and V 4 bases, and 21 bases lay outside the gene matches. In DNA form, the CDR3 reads TGCGCCAGCAGCCTAACCCATATAGGACTAGCGGGAAGGAAAGAAGACAATGAGCAGTTCTTC. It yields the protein CASSLTHIGLAGRKEDNEQFF.

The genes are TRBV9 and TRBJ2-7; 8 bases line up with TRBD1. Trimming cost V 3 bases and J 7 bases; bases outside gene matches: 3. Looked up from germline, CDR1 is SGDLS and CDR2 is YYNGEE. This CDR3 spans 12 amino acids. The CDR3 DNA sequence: TGTGCCAGCAGCGGATGGACAGGGGAGCAGTACTTC. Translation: CASSGWTGEQYF.

CDR3 sequence reads: CASSYLVGYSNQPQHF. Here the CDR3 DNA reads TGTGCCAGCAGTTACTTGGTTGGGTATAGCAATCAGCCCCAGCATTTT. The chain recombines TRBV28 with TRBJ1-5; D not resolved. This CDR3 is 16 amino acids long. Germline V lookup: CDR1 MDHEN, CDR2 SYDVKM. Trimming shortened V by 4 bases and J by 0 bases, and 13 bases separated the two germline ends. The entire variable domain, with the rest obtained from reference TRBV28 and TRBJ1-5, is as follows: DVKVTQSSRYLVKRTGEKVFLECVQDMDHENMFWYRQDPGLGLRLIYFSYDVKMKEKGDIPEGYSVSREKKERFSLILESASTNQTSMYLCASSYLVGYSNQPQHFGDGTRLSIL.

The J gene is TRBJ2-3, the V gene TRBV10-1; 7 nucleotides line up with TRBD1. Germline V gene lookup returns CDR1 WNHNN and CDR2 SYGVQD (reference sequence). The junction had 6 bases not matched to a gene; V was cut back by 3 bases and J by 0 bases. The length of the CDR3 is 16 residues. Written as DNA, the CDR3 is TGCGCCAGCAGTGAAGGGGGCGGATCTAGCACAGATACGCAGTATTTT. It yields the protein CASSEGGGSSTDTQYF.

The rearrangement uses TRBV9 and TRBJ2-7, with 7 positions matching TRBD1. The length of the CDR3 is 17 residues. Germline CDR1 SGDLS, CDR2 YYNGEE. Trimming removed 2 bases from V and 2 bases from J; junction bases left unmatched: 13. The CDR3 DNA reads TGTGCCAGCAGCGTCACAGGGGCCCAAGAGGCAGCCTACGAGCAGTACTTC. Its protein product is CASSVTGAQEAAYEQYF. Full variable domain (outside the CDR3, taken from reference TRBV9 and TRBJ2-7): DSGVTQTPKHLITATGQRVTLRCSPRSGDLSVYWYQQSLDQGLQFLIQYYNGEERAKGNILERFSAQQFPDLHSELNLSSLELGDSALYFCASSVTGAQEAAYEQYFGPGTRLTVT.

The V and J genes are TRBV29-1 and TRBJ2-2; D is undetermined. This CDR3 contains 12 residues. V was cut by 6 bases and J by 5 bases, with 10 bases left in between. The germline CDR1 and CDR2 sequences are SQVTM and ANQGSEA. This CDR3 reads CSVKDTTGELFF. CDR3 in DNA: TGCAGCGTCAAGGATACTACCGGGGAGCTGTTTTTT.

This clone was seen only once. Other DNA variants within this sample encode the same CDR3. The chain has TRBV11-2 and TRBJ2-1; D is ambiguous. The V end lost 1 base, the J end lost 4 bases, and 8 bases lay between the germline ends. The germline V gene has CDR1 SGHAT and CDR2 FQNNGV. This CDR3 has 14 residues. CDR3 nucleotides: TGTGCCAGCAGCTTAGGGGCCAGTTACAATGAGCAGTTCTTC. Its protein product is CASSLGASYNEQFF.

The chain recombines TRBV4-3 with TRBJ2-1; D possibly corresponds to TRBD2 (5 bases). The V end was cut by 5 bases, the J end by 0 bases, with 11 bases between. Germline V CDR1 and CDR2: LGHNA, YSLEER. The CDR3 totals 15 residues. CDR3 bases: TGCGCCAGCAGCTTGTTGGGGAGCTCCTACAATGAGCAGTTCTTC. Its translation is CASSLLGSSYNEQFF.